This T cell receptor (beta chain) comes out of a study of shared clonotypes between healthy human individuals. Across the study: Three plates were used per donor for CD4 naive, three for CD4 memory, two for CD8 naive and one for CD8 memory. Study conclusions and caveats: What naive subsets generally showed was a larger estimated richness than memory subsets showed. Even with large depth, rarefaction showed that sorted-subset sequencing was incomplete.

Both subsets, CD45RA+ naive and CD45RA-negative memory, were split from the CD4+ cells. About this clone itself: As yet, its antigen is unknown.

Sequenced by immunoSEQ multiplex PCR; TCRdb stores in-frame clones only, minus some. Among about 960,000 clones listed, 76% were seen once. The sequence derives from a man between 18 and 35 years old in good health. Specimen: memory CD4+ T cells sorted from blood. Subset indicated: CD45RA-negative fraction.

The CDR3 here is CSVEQGLAGSEQFF. The CDR3 nucleotides are TGCAGCGTTGAACAAGGACTAGCGGGGAGTGAGCAGTTCTTC. The chain is built from TRBV29-1 and TRBJ2-1; 12 nucleotides agree with TRBD2. The germline V gene has CDR1 SQVTM and CDR2 ANQGSEA. The CDR3 consists of 14 residues. J was trimmed by 9 bases and V by 2 bases; bases with no gene match: 5.